The next 23 T cell receptor beta chains were all read from a single sample in a study of blood T cell repertoires in COVID-19. Clones were read by immunoSEQ multiplex PCR, and TCRdb kept only the in-frame ones, dropping some. Of roughly 200,000 clones in the sample, around 82% are singletons; the top ten hold approximately 4.4%. Sequenced: peripheral blood. Receptor source: a man aged 50-59 years with active or convalescent COVID-19.

V usage is TRBV7-9 and J usage is TRBJ1-1; D is possibly TRBD1 (5 bases). Germline assignment: CDR1 SEHNR and CDR2 FQNEAQ (reference sequence). The CDR3 is 15 amino acids. V lost 2 bases, J lost 3 bases, and 13 bases lay in between. CDR3 protein: CASSLRGGGDTEAFF. As DNA, the CDR3 is TGTGCCAGCAGCTTAAGGGGAGGAGGGGACACTGAAGCTTTCTTT.

The CDR3 loop is CASSLGPAGTEAFF. The CDR3 DNA sequence: TGCGCCAGCAGCTTGGGTCCCGCAGGCACTGAAGCTTTCTTT. V usage is TRBV5-1 and J usage is TRBJ1-1; no definite D call. From germline, CDR1 is SGHRS and CDR2 YFSETQ. The length of the CDR3 is 14 residues. V was pared by 0 bases and J by 4 bases, with 10 bases between. Combining the CDR3 with reference TRBV5-1 and TRBJ1-1 gives the whole variable domain KAGVTQTPRYLIKTRGQQVTLSCSPISGHRSVSWYQQTPGQGLQFLFEYFSETQRNKGNFPGRFSGRQFSNSRSEMNVSTLELGDSALYLCASSLGPAGTEAFFGQGTRLTVV.

The chain links TRBV6-2 or TRBV6-3 to TRBJ2-1; 9 bases line up with TRBD2. The germline gives CDR1 MNHEY, CDR2 SVGEGT. Trimming at V came to 4 bases and at J to 2 bases, leaving 3 bases not matched to a gene. This CDR3 has 15 residues. The CDR3 is CASSLERGAYNEQFF. DNA of the CDR3: TGTGCCAGCAGTTTGGAGCGGGGGGCCTACAATGAGCAGTTCTTC.

The rearrangement joins TRBV18 to TRBJ2-7, with D possibly matching TRBD2 (7 bases). Germline V gives CDR1 KGHSH, CDR2 LQKENI. This CDR3 region has 15 residues. Trimming took off 3 bases at V and 6 bases at J, with 18 bases between the two ends. CDR3 sequence (DNA): TGTGCCAGCTCACCCTTACGTGGGGGGGCCAGCGAGCAGTACTTC. Translation: CASSPLRGGASEQYF.

The chain couples TRBV7-2 to TRBJ2-5; TRBD1 is a possible D gene (5 bases). The CDR3 consists of 13 residues. The V and J ends lost 4 bases and 5 bases respectively, with 11 bases between them. Germline CDR1 and CDR2: SGHTA and FQGNSA. CDR3 sequence reads: CASSSPGQETQYF. For the CDR3, the DNA is TGTGCCAGCAGCTCTCCAGGGCAGGAGACCCAGTACTTC.

J is TRBJ1-2 and V is TRBV9; 7 bases map to TRBD1. The germline CDR1 and CDR2 sequences are SGDLS and YYNGEE. CDR3 size: 13 residues. The V gene end was trimmed by 5 bases and the J gene end by 4 bases; junction bases not matched to a gene: 5. This CDR3 is CASREGASYGYTF. CDR3 DNA: TGTGCCAGCAGGGAGGGGGCCAGCTATGGCTACACCTTC. The whole variable domain, remainder taken from reference TRBV9 and TRBJ1-2, is DSGVTQTPKHLITATGQRVTLRCSPRSGDLSVYWYQQSLDQGLQFLIQYYNGEERAKGNILERFSAQQFPDLHSELNLSSLELGDSALYFCASREGASYGYTFGSGTRLTVV.

This chain links TRBV27 with TRBJ1-1; unclear D gene. The CDR3 is 14 residues long. The ends were cut back, 0 bases at V and 3 bases at J, with 8 bases in the middle. Germline loops: CDR1 MNHEY, CDR2 SMNVEV (reference sequence). CDR3 sequence (DNA): TGTGCCAGCAGTTTATCGTTGAGGGACACTGAAGCTTTCTTT. Protein sequence: CASSLSLRDTEAFF.

The chain combines TRBV1 with TRBJ1-1; TRBD1, the table's D call, was not compared with the DNA. TRBV1 is a pseudogene. The CDR3 runs 16 residues. The CDR3 loop is CTSSQALGQGRTEAFF. Here the CDR3 DNA reads TGCACCAGCAGCCAAGCCCTTGGACAGGGCCGAACTGAAGCTTTCTTT.

The V and J genes are TRBV7-9 and TRBJ1-1, with 7 bases matching TRBD1. Germline CDR1 is SEHNR and CDR2 is FQNEAQ (reference sequence). Trimming removed 5 bases from V and 3 bases from J; junction bases left unmatched: 3. There are 13 residues in the CDR3. In nucleotides, the CDR3 is TGTGCCAGCAGCGGGACAGTTGACACTGAAGCTTTCTTT. This translates into CASSGTVDTEAFF. Together with reference TRBV7-9 and TRBJ1-1, the CDR3 gives the full variable domain: DTGVSQNPRHKITKRGQNVTFRCDPISEHNRLYWYRQTLGQGPEFLTYFQNEAQLEKSRLLSDRFSAERPKGSFSTLEIQRTEQGDSAMYLCASSGTVDTEAFFGQGTRLTVV.

The chain carries TRBV25-1 and TRBJ1-3; possibly TRBD1 for D (5 bases). This CDR3 is built from 15 residues. Germline loops: CDR1 MGHDK, CDR2 SYGVNS. The germline V and J ends were trimmed by 2 bases and 0 bases, with 8 bases remaining between them. The chain's CDR3 is CASSEPGVSGNTIYF. DNA of the CDR3: TGTGCCAGCAGTGAACCGGGGGTCTCTGGAAACACCATATATTTT.

J is TRBJ1-1 and V is TRBV9; D possibly corresponds to TRBD1 (5 bases). The germline CDR1 and CDR2 sequences are SGDLS and YYNGEE. The CDR3 covers 15 residues. V lost 4 bases, J lost 0 bases, and 13 bases lay in between. The CDR3 reads CASSFSGNMNTEAFF. DNA for the CDR3: TGTGCCAGCAGCTTCTCAGGGAACATGAACACTGAAGCTTTCTTT.

The V gene is TRBV23-1, the J gene TRBJ2-7, with TRBD2 as a possible D gene (5 bases). TRBV23-1 is labeled an ORF, and its function is uncertain. This CDR3 is 15 amino acids long. The V end lost 6 bases, the J end lost 2 bases, and 17 bases lay between the germline ends. The DNA for the CDR3 is TGCGCCAGCAGACCCCCCGGACTGGACCCCTACGAGCAGTACTTC. Protein product: CASRPPGLDPYEQYF.

For the CDR3, the DNA is TGTGCCAGCAGCCCAGGACAGCCCTACGGAAATGAGCAGTTCTTC. It specifies CASSPGQPYGNEQFF. The J gene is TRBJ2-1, the V gene TRBV6-5, with D tentatively TRBD1 (6 bases). The CDR3 has 15 residues. Per germline, CDR1 MNHEY and CDR2 SVGAGI. V dropped 6 bases and J dropped 7 bases, with 19 bases sitting between them.

This clone showed up just a few times. This chain joins TRBV7-2 and TRBJ1-2; D unclear. Trimming cost V 1 base and J 7 bases, with 10 bases left between them. CDR3 length: 13 residues. The germline V gene encodes CDR1 SGHTA and CDR2 FQGNSA. The CDR3 here is CASSLGRDFGYTF. Here the CDR3 DNA reads TGTGCCAGCAGCTTAGGGAGGGATTTTGGCTACACCTTC. The full variable domain, with the rest looked up from reference TRBV7-2 and TRBJ1-2, is GAGVSQSPSNKVTEKGKDVELRCDPISGHTALYWYRQSLGQGLEFLIYFQGNSAPDKSGLPSDRFSAERTGGSVSTLTIQRTQQEDSAVYLCASSLGRDFGYTFGSGTRLTVV.

The chain recombines TRBV6-5 with TRBJ2-2; 10 positions agree with TRBD2. Germline V lookup: CDR1 MNHEY, CDR2 SVGAGI. Trimming removed 6 bases from V and 7 bases from J; junction bases left unmatched: 8. The CDR3 extends over 15 amino acids. This chain's CDR3 is CASRKDSGGYGELFF. In DNA, the CDR3 is TGTGCCAGCAGGAAGGATAGCGGGGGGTACGGGGAGCTGTTTTTT.

The sample holds one count of this clone. The chain has TRBV11-2 and TRBJ2-2; no reliable D call. Germline-derived CDR1 and CDR2 are SGHAT and FQNNGV. There are 14 residues in the CDR3. The V and J ends lost 1 base and 1 base respectively, with 4 bases between them. In nucleotides, the CDR3 is TGTGCCAGCAGCTTAGGACTGAACACCGGGGAGCTGTTTTTT. Protein sequence: CASSLGLNTGELFF.

The chain has TRBV3-1 (or the pseudogene TRBV3-2) and TRBJ2-2; D is undetermined. Germline CDR1 LGHDT, CDR2 YNNKEL (reference sequence). The CDR3 sequence is 14 residues long. The V gene lost 0 bases and the J gene lost 1 base, with 3 bases spanning the gap. The CDR3 here is CASSQELNTGELFF. For the CDR3, the DNA is TGTGCCAGCAGCCAAGAACTGAACACCGGGGAGCTGTTTTTT.

The V gene is TRBV6-2 or TRBV6-3, the J gene TRBJ2-1, with 10 bases that match TRBD2. CDR3 size: 14 residues. Germline CDR1 reads MNHEY; CDR2 reads SVGEGT. Trimming removed 5 bases from V and 9 bases from J; junction bases left unmatched: 7. Here the CDR3 DNA reads TGTGCCAGCAGTAGCGGGGGGGCCCGGGGTGAGCAGTTCTTC. Its protein is CASSSGGARGEQFF.

V usage is TRBV4-2 and J usage is TRBJ1-2; 8 bases line up with TRBD1. V dropped 5 bases and J dropped 5; count of bases not matched to a gene: 4. This CDR3 comprises 13 residues. The germline V gene has CDR1 LGHNA and CDR2 YNFKEQ. The CDR3 here is CASSKTGEYGYTF. The CDR3 nucleotides are TGTGCCAGCAGCAAGACAGGGGAGTATGGCTACACCTTC.

V is TRBV28 and J is TRBJ1-2; the match to TRBD1 covers 7 bases. J was trimmed by 8 bases and V by 6 bases; bases with no gene match: 6. The CDR3 has 12 amino acids. The germline V gene encodes CDR1 MDHEN and CDR2 SYDVKM. Written as DNA, the CDR3 is TGTGCCAGCAGAGAGGGGGCGAGGGGCTACACCTTC. Its translation is CASREGARGYTF.

The rearrangement joins TRBV19 to TRBJ2-6; perhaps TRBD1 as D (5 bases). Per germline, CDR1 LNHDA and CDR2 SQIVND (reference sequence). This CDR3 comprises 14 residues. Trimming pared 10 bases from V and 4 bases from J, leaving 14 bases between. The CDR3 bases are TGTGCCACCGCCTTAAGGGGAGGGGCCAACGTCCTGACTTTC. It translates to CATALRGGANVLTF.

The J gene is TRBJ1-2, the V gene TRBV4-3; TRBD1 is a possible D gene (5 bases). From germline, CDR1 is LGHNA and CDR2 YSLEER. The CDR3 totals 14 residues. V was cut by 0 bases and J by 8 bases, with 13 bases left in between. In DNA, the CDR3 is TGCGCCAGCAGCCAAGATACGGGACTCCCGGGCTACACCTTC. Its translation is CASSQDTGLPGYTF.

CDR3 region: CAINGGPVETQYF. Here the CDR3 DNA reads TGTGCCATCAACGGGGGGCCGGTCGAGACCCAGTACTTC. The rearrangement links TRBV10-3 to TRBJ2-5; D might be TRBD2 (7 bases). V was pared by 7 bases and J by 5 bases, with 14 bases between. Germline V gene data show CDR1 as ENHRY and CDR2 as SYGVKD. The CDR3 length is 13 residues.